Listed below are T cell receptor beta chains from one sample, sequenced in a study of human T cells and chemical hapten exposure. TCRdb used MiXCR to reprocess the RACE reads, holding one entry per CDR3 protein. Of some 62,000 distinct CDR3 sequences in the sample, approximately 11% are singletons; the top ten hold approximately 2.2%. The sample consisted of whole blood, taken in connection with sensitization to the hapten diphenylcyclopropenone (DPC). Every receptor here comes from a woman under 40 with alopecia areata. Some clones in this sample may be carry-over from other donors' samples. CDR3s include the opening cysteine and the closing phenylalanine or tryptophan. D genes are given only for firm matches. The size entry is marked missing in some rows and otherwise reads once, few, many or a size class.

clone size: many
J gene: TRBJ1-2
V gene: TRBV12-3/TRBV12-4
D gene: TRBD1
CDR3 protein: CASSDLGQALYGYTF
CDR3 DNA: TGTGCCAGCAGCGATTTGGGACAGGCGCTCTATGGCTACACCTTC

clone size: NA
J gene: TRBJ2-1
V gene: TRBV30
D gene: NA
CDR3 protein: CAWSKVGSYNEQFF
CDR3 DNA: TGTGCCTGGAGCAAGGTGGGGTCCTACAATGAGCAGTTCTTC

clone size: many
J gene: TRBJ1-1
V gene: TRBV5-1
D gene: NA
CDR3 protein: CASSTADSYTEAFF
CDR3 DNA: TGCGCCAGCAGCACCGCTGACAGTTACACTGAAGCTTTCTTT

clone size: many
J gene: TRBJ2-7
V gene: TRBV5-1
D gene: TRBD2
CDR3 protein: CASSLEGSGTPNAQYF
CDR3 DNA: TGCGCCAGCAGCTTGGAGGGTAGCGGGACCCCGAACGCGCAGTACTTC

clone size: many
J gene: TRBJ2-6
V gene: TRBV28
D gene: NA
CDR3 protein: CASSTGVRYGANVLTF
CDR3 DNA: TGTGCCAGCAGTACCGGTGTGAGGTACGGGGCCAACGTCCTGACTTTC

clone size: many
J gene: TRBJ2-7
V gene: TRBV20-1
D gene: TRBD1
CDR3 protein: CSASPDRDDEQYF
CDR3 DNA: TGCAGTGCTAGTCCCGACAGGGACGACGAGCAGTACTTC

clone size: few
J gene: TRBJ2-3
V gene: TRBV7-8
D gene: TRBD2
CDR3 protein: CASSRGVAGADTQYF
CDR3 DNA: TGTGCCAGCAGCCGAGGTGTAGCGGGAGCGGATACGCAGTATTTT

clone size: few
J gene: TRBJ2-5
V gene: TRBV28
D gene: TRBD2
CDR3 protein: CASSPTTGTRMGQETQYF
CDR3 DNA: TGTGCCAGCAGCCCCACGACCGGGACTAGGATGGGACAAGAGACCCAGTACTTC

clone size: many
J gene: TRBJ1-2
V gene: TRBV3-1
D gene: NA
CDR3 protein: CASSQDSSINYGYTF
CDR3 DNA: TGTGCCAGCAGCCAAGATAGTTCCATAAACTATGGCTACACCTTC

clone size: NA
J gene: TRBJ1-5
V gene: TRBV5-1
D gene: TRBD1
CDR3 protein: CASSPDGQGGRHF
CDR3 DNA: TGCGCCAGCAGCCCGGACGGACAGGGAGGGCGGCATTTT

clone size: many
J gene: TRBJ1-4
V gene: TRBV5-1
D gene: NA
CDR3 protein: CASSLLRPDEKLFF
CDR3 DNA: TGCGCCAGCAGCTTATTACGTCCTGACGAAAAACTGTTTTTT

clone size: many
J gene: TRBJ2-1
V gene: TRBV7-3
D gene: TRBD2
CDR3 protein: CASSLYAGLDDNEQFF
CDR3 DNA: TGTGCCAGCAGCCTTTACGCCGGACTAGATGACAATGAGCAGTTCTTC

clone size: few
J gene: TRBJ1-2
V gene: TRBV20-1
D gene: NA
CDR3 protein: CSASLVSGYGYTF
CDR3 DNA: TGCAGTGCTAGTCTAGTTTCCGGCTATGGCTACACCTTC

clone size: NA
J gene: TRBJ2-3
V gene: TRBV7-7
D gene: NA
CDR3 protein: CASSKEGADTQYF
CDR3 DNA: TGTGCCAGCAGCAAAGAAGGCGCAGATACGCAGTATTTT

clone size: many
J gene: TRBJ1-6
V gene: TRBV7-6
D gene: TRBD1
CDR3 protein: CASSLVDRGSPLHF
CDR3 DNA: TGTGCCAGCAGCTTAGTTGACAGGGGTTCACCCCTCCACTTT

clone size: NA
J gene: TRBJ2-4
V gene: TRBV5-5
D gene: NA
CDR3 protein: CASSWRITGDIQYF
CDR3 DNA: TGTGCCAGCAGCTGGAGGATTACAGGTGACATTCAGTACTTC

clone size: few
J gene: TRBJ2-5
V gene: TRBV20-1
D gene: TRBD2
CDR3 protein: CSGSAGGQETQYF
CDR3 DNA: TGCAGTGGGTCGGCGGGGGGCCAAGAGACCCAGTACTTC

clone size: many
J gene: TRBJ2-1
V gene: TRBV11-2
D gene: TRBD2
CDR3 protein: CASRDSGRSTYNEQFF
CDR3 DNA: TGTGCCAGCAGGGATAGCGGGAGAAGTACCTACAATGAGCAGTTCTTC

clone size: few
J gene: TRBJ2-5
V gene: TRBV7-6
D gene: TRBD2
CDR3 protein: CASSPLGGLAGEETQYF
CDR3 DNA: TGTGCCAGCAGCCCCCTGGGAGGACTAGCGGGAGAAGAGACCCAGTACTTC

clone size: few
J gene: TRBJ1-1
V gene: TRBV6-2/TRBV6-3
D gene: NA
CDR3 protein: CASEDLQGNTEAFF
CDR3 DNA: TGTGCCAGCGAGGACCTACAGGGGAACACTGAAGCTTTCTTT